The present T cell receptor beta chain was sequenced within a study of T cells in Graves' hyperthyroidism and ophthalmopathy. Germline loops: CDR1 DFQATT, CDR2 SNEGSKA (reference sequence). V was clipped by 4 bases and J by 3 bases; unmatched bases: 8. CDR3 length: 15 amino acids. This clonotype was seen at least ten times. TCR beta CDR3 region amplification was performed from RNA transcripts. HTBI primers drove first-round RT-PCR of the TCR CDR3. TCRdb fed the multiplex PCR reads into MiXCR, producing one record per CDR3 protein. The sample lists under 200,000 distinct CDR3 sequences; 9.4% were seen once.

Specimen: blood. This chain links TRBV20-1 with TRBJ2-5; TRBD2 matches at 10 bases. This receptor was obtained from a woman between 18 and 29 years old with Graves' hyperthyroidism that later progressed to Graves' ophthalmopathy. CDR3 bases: TGCAGTGCTACATGGACTAGCGGTGAAAAAGAGACCCAGTACTTC. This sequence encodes CSATWTSGEKETQYF.